This T cell receptor (beta chain) stems from a study of T cell responses to AZD1222 COVID-19 vaccine. Some clones are missing from TCRdb's copy, which holds only in-frame ones; the method was immunoSEQ multiplex PCR. The table lists approximately 100,000 clones, 87% of them singletons. Sequenced here: peripheral blood, sampled 28 days after the second AZD1222 dose. The sequence derives from an adult who received the AZD1222 COVID-19 vaccine.

The CDR3 spells CASSFPPGQGHLLRGAAQYF. The CDR3 DNA reads as TGTGCCAGCAGCTTCCCCCCGGGACAAGGGCATCTCCTACGAGGGGCAGCGCAGTACTTC. The chain combines TRBV13 with TRBJ2-7; TRBD1 might be the D (6 bases). The germline V gene encodes CDR1 PRHDT and CDR2 FYEKMQ (reference sequence). This CDR3 is built from 20 residues. Trimming took 3 bases from V and 9 from J, leaving 36 bases between them.